The source of this TCR beta chain is a study of T cell repertoires in cytomegalovirus infection. Turning to this clonotype: Its antigen is not known.

In germline, CDR1 is SGHNT, CDR2 YYREEE (reference sequence). The ends lost 2 bases at V and 2 bases at J; junction bases unmatched: 3. CDR3 length equals 14 residues. TCRdb passed the reads through MiXCR, listing each CDR3 protein once. The sample records around 130,000 distinct CDR3 sequences, 24% being singletons. The sequencing sample was made of PBMCs, sequenced either directly or after in vitro stimulation (not recorded which). The receptor was isolated from a human donor in good health (CMV status not recorded). Some clones in this sample may be carry-over from other donors' samples. The chain combines TRBV5-4 with TRBJ1-2; 7 nucleotides agree with TRBD1. CDR3 coding DNA: TGTGCCAGCAGCTTAATGGGACAGAACTATGGCTACACCTTC. It specifies CASSLMGQNYGYTF.